This T cell receptor (beta chain) was observed in a study of T cell responses to AZD1222 COVID-19 vaccine. Overall study findings and caveats: Breadth and depth of Spike-specific TCRs rose after two AZD1222 doses. Seropositive status at baseline applied to only five or six AZD1222 recipients. Donors were largely white British and mainly female; clonal diversity was possibly underestimated. Researchers report vaccine-associated CD4 TCRs spanning spike, with dominance at 160-218 and 743-854.

The V gene's germline CDR1 is SGHRS and CDR2 YFSETQ. Deletions cut 1 base from V and 4 bases from J, with 13 bases between. The CDR3 has 15 amino acids. Profiling relied on immunoSEQ multiplex PCR, and the TCRdb table lists in-frame clones only, not all of them. The table lists 57,000 or so clones, 60% to 85% of them singletons. A remark on this clone: What it recognizes is unknown.

The specimen was peripheral blood, collected 28 days after the second AZD1222 dose. This sequence was found in an adult who received the AZD1222 COVID-19 vaccine. The rearrangement joins TRBV5-1 to TRBJ2-3; D is possibly TRBD2 (6 bases). CDR3 DNA: TGCGCCAGCAGCTTGCTTCCCGGGAGCGCAGATACGCAGTATTTT. Translating gives CASSLLPGSADTQYF.